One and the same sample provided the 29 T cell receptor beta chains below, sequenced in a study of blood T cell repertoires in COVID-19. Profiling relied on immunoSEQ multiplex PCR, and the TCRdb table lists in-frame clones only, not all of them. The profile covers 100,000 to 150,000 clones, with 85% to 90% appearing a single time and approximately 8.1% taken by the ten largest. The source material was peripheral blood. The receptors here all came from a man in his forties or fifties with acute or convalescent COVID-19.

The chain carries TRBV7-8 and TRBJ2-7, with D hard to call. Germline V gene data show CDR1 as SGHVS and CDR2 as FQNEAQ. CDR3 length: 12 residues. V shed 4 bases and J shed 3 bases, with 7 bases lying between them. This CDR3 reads CASSSSSYEQYF. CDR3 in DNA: TGTGCCAGCAGCTCATCTAGCTACGAGCAGTACTTC.

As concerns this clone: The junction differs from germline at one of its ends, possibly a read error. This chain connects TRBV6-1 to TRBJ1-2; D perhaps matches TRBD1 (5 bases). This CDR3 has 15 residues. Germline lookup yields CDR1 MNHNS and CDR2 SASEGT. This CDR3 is CASTENSGLSYGYTF. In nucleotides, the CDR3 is TGTGCCAGCACTGAAAACTCGGGACTGTCCTATGGCTACACCTTC.

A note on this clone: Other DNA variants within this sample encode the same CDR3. The CDR3 nucleotides are TGTGCCAGCAGCTTAGGCGGGTACCAAGAGACCCAGTACTTC. Translating it yields CASSLGGYQETQYF. The chain links TRBV7-9 to TRBJ2-5; possible D gene TRBD2, 5 bases. V was shortened by 1 base and J by 0 bases, with 6 bases between the two germline ends. In germline, CDR1 is SEHNR, CDR2 FQNEAQ (reference sequence). The CDR3 contains 14 residues.

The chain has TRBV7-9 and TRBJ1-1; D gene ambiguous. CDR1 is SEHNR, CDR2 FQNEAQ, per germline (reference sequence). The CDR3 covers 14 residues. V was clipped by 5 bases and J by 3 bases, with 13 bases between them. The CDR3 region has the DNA TGTGCCAGCAGCGCCACCGGGAGGGACACTGAAGCTTTCTTT. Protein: CASSATGRDTEAFF.

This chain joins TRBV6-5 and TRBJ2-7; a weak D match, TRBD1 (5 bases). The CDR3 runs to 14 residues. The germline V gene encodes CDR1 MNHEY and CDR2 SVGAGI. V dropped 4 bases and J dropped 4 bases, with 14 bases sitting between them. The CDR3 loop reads CASSSGLLEYEQYF. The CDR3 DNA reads TGTGCCAGCAGTTCAGGGCTCCTGGAATACGAGCAGTACTTC.

CDR3 loop: CASSPDRGANTGELFF. The CDR3 DNA is TGTGCCAGCTCACCTGACAGGGGCGCGAACACCGGGGAGCTGTTTTTT. The V and J genes are TRBV18 and TRBJ2-2; TRBD1 matches 8 bases. V lost 3 bases and J lost 0; bases outside the gene matches: 3. CDR3 size: 16 residues. CDR1 and CDR2 (germline): KGHSH, LQKENI.

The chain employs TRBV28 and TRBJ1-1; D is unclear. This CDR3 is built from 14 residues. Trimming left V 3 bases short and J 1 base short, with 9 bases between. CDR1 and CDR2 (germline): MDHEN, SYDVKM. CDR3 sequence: CASSFLSGNTEAFF. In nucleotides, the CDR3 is TGTGCCAGCAGTTTTTTGTCGGGGAACACTGAAGCTTTCTTT.

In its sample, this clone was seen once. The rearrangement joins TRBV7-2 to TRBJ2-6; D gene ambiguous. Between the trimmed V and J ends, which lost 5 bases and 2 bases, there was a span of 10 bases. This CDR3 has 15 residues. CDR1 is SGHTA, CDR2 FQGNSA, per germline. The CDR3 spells CASSPASAGANVLTF. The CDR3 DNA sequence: TGTGCCAGCAGCCCAGCTAGTGCTGGGGCCAACGTCCTGACTTTC.

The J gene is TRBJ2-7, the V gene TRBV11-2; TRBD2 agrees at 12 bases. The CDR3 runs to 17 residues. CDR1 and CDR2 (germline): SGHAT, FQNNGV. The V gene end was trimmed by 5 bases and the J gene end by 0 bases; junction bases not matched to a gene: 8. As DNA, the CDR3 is TGTGCCAGCAGCCCCGGACTAGCGGGGCCTAACTCCTACGAGCAGTACTTC. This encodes CASSPGLAGPNSYEQYF.

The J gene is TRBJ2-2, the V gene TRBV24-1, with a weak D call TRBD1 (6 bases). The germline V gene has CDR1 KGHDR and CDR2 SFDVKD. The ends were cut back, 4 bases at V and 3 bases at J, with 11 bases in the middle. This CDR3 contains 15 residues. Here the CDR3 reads CATSEGTRYTGELFF. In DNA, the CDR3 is TGTGCCACCAGTGAAGGGACAAGATACACCGGGGAGCTGTTTTTT.

The CDR3 DNA reads as TGTGCCTGGAGTGTACGAGGCTTTCAGCGGAGCTACAATGAGCAGTTCTTC. Its protein is CAWSVRGFQRSYNEQFF. This chain uses TRBV30 with TRBJ2-1; tentative D call: TRBD2 (5 bases). CDR3 length: 17 residues. Germline V gene sequence: CDR1 GTSNPN, CDR2 SVGIG (reference sequence). Trimming removed 0 bases at V and 3 bases at J, with 18 bases between. Combining the CDR3 with reference TRBV30 and TRBJ2-1 gives the whole variable domain SQTIHQWPATLVQPVGSPLSLECTVEGTSNPNLYWYRQAAGRGLQLLFYSVGIGQISSEVPQNLSASRPQDRQFILSSKKLLLSDSGFYLCAWSVRGFQRSYNEQFFGPGTRLTVL.

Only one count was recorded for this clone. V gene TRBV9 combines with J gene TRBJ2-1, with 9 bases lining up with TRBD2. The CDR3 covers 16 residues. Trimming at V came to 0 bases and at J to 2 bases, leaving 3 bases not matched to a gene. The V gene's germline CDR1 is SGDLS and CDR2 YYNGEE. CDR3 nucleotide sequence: TGTGCCAGCAGCGTAGAAAGCGGGAGGCCCTACAATGAGCAGTTCTTC. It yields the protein CASSVESGRPYNEQFF. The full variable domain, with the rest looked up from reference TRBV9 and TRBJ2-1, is DSGVTQTPKHLITATGQRVTLRCSPRSGDLSVYWYQQSLDQGLQFLIQYYNGEERAKGNILERFSAQQFPDLHSELNLSSLELGDSALYFCASSVESGRPYNEQFFGPGTRLTVL.

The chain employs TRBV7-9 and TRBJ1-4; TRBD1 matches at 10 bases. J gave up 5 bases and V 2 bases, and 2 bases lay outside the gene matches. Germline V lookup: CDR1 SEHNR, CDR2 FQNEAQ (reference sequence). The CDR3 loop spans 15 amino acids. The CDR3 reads CASSLSGQGNEKLFF. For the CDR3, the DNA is TGTGCCAGCAGCTTATCGGGACAGGGGAATGAAAAACTGTTTTTT.

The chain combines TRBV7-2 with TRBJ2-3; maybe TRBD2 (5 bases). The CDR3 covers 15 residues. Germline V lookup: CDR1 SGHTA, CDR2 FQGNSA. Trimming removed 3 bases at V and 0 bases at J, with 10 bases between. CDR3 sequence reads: CASSLAGLSTDTQYF. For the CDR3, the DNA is TGTGCCAGCAGCTTGGCCGGACTCAGCACAGATACGCAGTATTTT.

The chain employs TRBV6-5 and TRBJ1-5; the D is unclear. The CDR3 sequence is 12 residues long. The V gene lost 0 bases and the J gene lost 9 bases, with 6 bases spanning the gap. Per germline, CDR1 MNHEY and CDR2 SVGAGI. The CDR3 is CASSYSGGPQHF. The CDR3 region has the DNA TGTGCCAGCAGTTACTCAGGCGGGCCCCAGCATTTT.

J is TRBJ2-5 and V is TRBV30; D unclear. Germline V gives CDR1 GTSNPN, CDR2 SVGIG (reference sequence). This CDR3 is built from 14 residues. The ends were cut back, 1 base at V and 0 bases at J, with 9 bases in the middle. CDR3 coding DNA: TGTGCCTGGAGTGAGAGTGTGAACCAAGAGACCCAGTACTTC. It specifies CAWSESVNQETQYF.

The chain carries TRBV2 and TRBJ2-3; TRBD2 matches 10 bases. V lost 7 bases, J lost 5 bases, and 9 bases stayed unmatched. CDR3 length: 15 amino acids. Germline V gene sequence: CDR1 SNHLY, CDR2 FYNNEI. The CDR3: CASTDSGRIVDTQYF. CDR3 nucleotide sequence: TGTGCCAGCACTGATAGCGGGAGGATTGTAGATACGCAGTATTTT.

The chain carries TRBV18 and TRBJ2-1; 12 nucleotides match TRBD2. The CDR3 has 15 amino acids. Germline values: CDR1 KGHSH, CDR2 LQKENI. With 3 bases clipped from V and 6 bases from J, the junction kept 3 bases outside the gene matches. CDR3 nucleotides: TGTGCCAGCTCACCCGGGACTAGCGGGCTCAATGAGCAGTTCTTC. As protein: CASSPGTSGLNEQFF.

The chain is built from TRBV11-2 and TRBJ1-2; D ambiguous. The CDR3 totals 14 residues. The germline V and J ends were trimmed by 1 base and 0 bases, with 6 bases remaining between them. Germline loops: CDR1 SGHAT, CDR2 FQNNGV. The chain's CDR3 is CASSLAVTNYGYTF. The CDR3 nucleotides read TGTGCCAGCAGCTTAGCAGTAACTAACTATGGCTACACCTTC.

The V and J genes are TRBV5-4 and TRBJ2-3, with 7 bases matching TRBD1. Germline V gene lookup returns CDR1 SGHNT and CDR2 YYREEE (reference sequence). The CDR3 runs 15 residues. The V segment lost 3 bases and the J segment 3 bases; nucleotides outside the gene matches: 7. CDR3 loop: CASSSYRGQTDTQYF. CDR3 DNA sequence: TGTGCCAGCAGCTCATATAGGGGGCAAACAGATACGCAGTATTTT.

CDR3 DNA sequence: TGCAGCGTTGAAACTCTAGCGGGAGGGCCCGGGGAGCTGTTTTTT. Translation gives CSVETLAGGPGELFF. The chain employs TRBV29-1 and TRBJ2-2; 12 positions match TRBD2. Trimming took 2 bases from V and 6 from J; bases not matched to a gene: 4. Germline assignment: CDR1 SQVTM and CDR2 ANQGSEA. The CDR3 is made up of 15 amino acids.

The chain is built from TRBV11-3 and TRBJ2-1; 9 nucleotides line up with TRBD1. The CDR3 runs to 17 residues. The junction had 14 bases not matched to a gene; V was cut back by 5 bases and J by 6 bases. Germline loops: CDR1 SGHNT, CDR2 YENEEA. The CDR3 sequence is CASSTRPPGQGFNEQFF. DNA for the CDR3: TGTGCCAGCAGCACCCGCCCCCCGGGACAGGGTTTCAATGAGCAGTTCTTC.

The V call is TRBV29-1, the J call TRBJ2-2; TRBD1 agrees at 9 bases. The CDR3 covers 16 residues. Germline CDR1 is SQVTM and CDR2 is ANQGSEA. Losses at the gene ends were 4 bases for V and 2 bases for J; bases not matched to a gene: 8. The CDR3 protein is CSVGPSQGANTGELFF. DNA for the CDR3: TGCAGCGTTGGCCCCTCACAGGGGGCCAACACCGGGGAGCTGTTTTTT.

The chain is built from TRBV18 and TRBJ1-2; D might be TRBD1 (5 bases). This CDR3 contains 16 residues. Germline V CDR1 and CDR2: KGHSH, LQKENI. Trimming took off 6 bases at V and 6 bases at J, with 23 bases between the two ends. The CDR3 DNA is TGTGCCAGCTCCCCTCGGGGGGTGGGAGCAGACCATGGCTACACCTTC. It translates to CASSPRGVGADHGYTF.

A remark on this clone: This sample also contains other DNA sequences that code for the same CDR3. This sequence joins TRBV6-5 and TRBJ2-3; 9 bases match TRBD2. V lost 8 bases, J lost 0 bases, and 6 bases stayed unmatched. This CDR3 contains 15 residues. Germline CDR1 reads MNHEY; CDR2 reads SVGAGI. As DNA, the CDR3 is TGTGCCAGCCACACCGGGACTAGCAGCACAGATACGCAGTATTTT. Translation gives CASHTGTSSTDTQYF.

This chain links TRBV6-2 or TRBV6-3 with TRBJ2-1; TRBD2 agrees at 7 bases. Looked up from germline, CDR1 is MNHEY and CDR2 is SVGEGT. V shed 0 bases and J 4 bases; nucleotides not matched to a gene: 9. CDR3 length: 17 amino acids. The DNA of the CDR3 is TGTGCCAGCAGTTACTCGAGGGCGGGAGTATATTACAATGAGCAGTTCTTC. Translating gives CASSYSRAGVYYNEQFF.

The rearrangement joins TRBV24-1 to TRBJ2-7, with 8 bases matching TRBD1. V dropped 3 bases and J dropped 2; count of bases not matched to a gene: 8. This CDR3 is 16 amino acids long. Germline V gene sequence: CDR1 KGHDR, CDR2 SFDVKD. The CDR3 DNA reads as TGTGCCACCAGTGATACCGACAGGGGACAACCCTACGAGCAGTACTTC. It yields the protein CATSDTDRGQPYEQYF.

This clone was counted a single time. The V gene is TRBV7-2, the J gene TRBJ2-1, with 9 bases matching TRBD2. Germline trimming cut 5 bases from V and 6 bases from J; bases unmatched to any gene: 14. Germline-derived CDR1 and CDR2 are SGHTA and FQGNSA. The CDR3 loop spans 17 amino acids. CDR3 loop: CASSTTISGRIPNEQFF. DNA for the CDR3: TGTGCCAGCAGCACGACCATTAGCGGGAGAATTCCCAATGAGCAGTTCTTC.

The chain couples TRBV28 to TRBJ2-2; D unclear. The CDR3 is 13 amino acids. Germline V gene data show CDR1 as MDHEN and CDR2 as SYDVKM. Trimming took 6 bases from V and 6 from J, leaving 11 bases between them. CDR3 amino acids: CASSSARAGELFF. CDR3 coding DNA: TGTGCCAGCAGCAGTGCCCGGGCCGGGGAGCTGTTTTTT.